The source of this T cell receptor (beta chain) is a study of T cells in localized non-small cell lung cancer. Study-level findings and limits: Higher blood T cell density went with longer overall survival. Highest T cell clonality was seen in uninvolved adjacent lung, surpassing that measured in tumor. Adjacent lung tissue had a median roughly 62 of the top 100 clones found in the tumor.

The protocol was immunoSEQ multiplex PCR, while the TCRdb copy is restricted to in-frame clones and leaves out a portion. The repertoire holds some 31,000 clones, with roughly 86% as singletons. As concerns this clone: The antigen is unknown.

With V trimmed by 6 bases and J by 7 bases, 7 bases remained unmatched. This CDR3 has 13 amino acids. Germline V lookup: CDR1 ENHRY, CDR2 SYGVKD. The chain recombines TRBV10-3 with TRBJ1-2, with 8 nucleotides matching TRBD1. The source material was peripheral blood, sampled before any cancer treatment. The TCR originated in a woman aged 35 to 69 with stage I lung adenocarcinoma. The CDR3 region is CAIRTDRVGGYTF. As DNA, the CDR3 is TGTGCCATCAGGACGGACAGGGTTGGTGGCTACACCTTC.